This T cell receptor (beta chain) comes out of a study of T-cell reconstitution after alpha-beta-depleted transplantation in children. The CDR3 sequence is 16 residues long. CDR1 SGHTA and CDR2 FQGNSA come from the germline V gene. The V and J ends lost 1 base and 0 bases respectively, with 13 bases between them. The TCRbeta library incorporated unique molecular identifiers. TCRdb analysed the PCR reads with MiXCR anew, one entry per CDR3 protein. The table shows 480,000 or so distinct CDR3 sequences, with under 12% occurring only once. Notes on the study in general: Expanded graft clones numbering several hundred reportedly gave rise to alpha-beta T cells about two months after transplant. Surviving recipient T cells and thymic progenitors underlay high day-60 TCRbeta diversity in some patients. Most T-cell counts and diversity one year after the transplant came from T cells that were newly produced.

Concerning this clonotype itself: Antigen unknown.

This TCR was sampled from a child aged 2-15 years with inherited bone marrow failure, due to receive a stem cell transplant. This chain links TRBV7-2 with TRBJ2-7; D unclear. Sequences were derived from PBMCs, sampled before TCRalphabeta/CD19-depleted stem cell transplant. CDR3 bases: TGTGCCAGCAGCTTAGTGGGCGGCGCATTCTCCTACGAGCAGTACTTC. Protein sequence: CASSLVGGAFSYEQYF.